The 19 T cell receptor beta chains in this list originate from one sample, sequenced in a study of blood T cell repertoires in COVID-19 (TCRdb year 2020). Libraries were prepared through the immunoSEQ multiplex PCR assay. Held by TCRdb, this immuneACCESS table contains in-frame sequences only and omits some clones. Under half of the omission traces to an unresolved V gene where checked; the cause of the rest is unknown. Present in this sample are roughly 170,000 clones, approximately 80% of which were seen just once. Approximately 12% of the sample goes to the ten largest clones. Sequencing input: PBMCs or T cells enriched from blood (not recorded which). The receptors derive from a man aged 50 to 59 who had recovered from COVID-19.

This rearrangement joins TRBV25-1 to TRBJ1-1; 8 positions agree with TRBD1. CDR1 and CDR2 (germline): MGHDK, SYGVNS. Trimming removed 5 bases from V and 4 bases from J; junction bases left unmatched: 9. CDR3 length: 15 residues. CDR3 nucleotides: TGTGCCAGCAGTTTCGCAGGGGGCCGGGTCACTGAAGCTTTCTTT. Amino acid sequence: CASSFAGGRVTEAFF.

This sequence joins TRBV7-3 and TRBJ1-1; the D is unclear. The CDR3 contains 13 residues. Germline CDR1 and CDR2: SGHTA and FQGTGA. V was cut by 2 bases and J by 4 bases, with 8 bases left in between. The CDR3 nucleotides read TGTGCCAGCAGCTTATGGGAGGCCACTGAAGCTTTCTTT. This encodes CASSLWEATEAFF.

The table lists this clone with a few counts. The rearrangement links TRBV24-1 to TRBJ1-5, with D possibly being TRBD1 (6 bases). Germline lookup yields CDR1 KGHDR and CDR2 SFDVKD. The V end was cut by 7 bases, the J end by 5 bases, with 23 bases between. The CDR3 runs 17 residues. The CDR3 DNA reads TGTGCCACCAGCGCACAGTCAACAGGGCCCATCCATCAGCCCCAGCATTTT. Amino acid sequence: CATSAQSTGPIHQPQHF.

CDR3 amino acids: CASSVSTVGADTQYF. CDR3 coding DNA: TGTGCCAGCAGCGTATCCACCGTAGGGGCTGATACGCAGTATTTT. V is TRBV9 and J is TRBJ2-3; perhaps TRBD1 as D (5 bases). The CDR3 is made up of 15 amino acids. The V gene's germline CDR1 is SGDLS and CDR2 YYNGEE. V lost 1 base and J lost 6, with 15 bases in between.

The gene calls are TRBV5-4 and TRBJ1-1; 9 bases match TRBD1. The CDR3 is 15 residues long. The germline CDR1 and CDR2 sequences are SGHNT and YYREEE (reference sequence). The V gene end was trimmed by 4 bases and the J gene end by 1 base; junction bases not matched to a gene: 5. The CDR3 is CASSVGGQGNTEAFF. The CDR3 region has the DNA TGTGCCAGCAGCGTTGGGGGACAGGGGAACACTGAAGCTTTCTTT. Variable domain in full (rest from reference TRBV5-4 and TRBJ1-1): ETGVTQSPTHLIKTRGQQVTLRCSSQSGHNTVSWYQQALGQGPQFIFQYYREEENGRGNFPPRFSGLQFPNYSSELNVNALELDDSALYLCASSVGGQGNTEAFFGQGTRLTVV.

This chain joins TRBV7-2 and TRBJ2-1, with D tentatively TRBD2 (5 bases). In germline, CDR1 is SGHTA, CDR2 FQGNSA. The CDR3 consists of 14 residues. V lost 1 base and J lost 5, with 9 bases in between. CDR3 nucleotide sequence: TGTGCCAGCAGCTTAGGCGACTACAACAATGAGCAGTTCTTC. Residues: CASSLGDYNNEQFF.

This clone has just one count. This rearrangement joins TRBV20-1 to TRBJ2-4, with 8 bases aligning to TRBD1. CDR1 DFQATT and CDR2 SNEGSKA come from the germline V gene (reference sequence). The ends lost 2 bases at V and 12 bases at J; junction bases unmatched: 0. CDR3 size: 10 residues. The CDR3 region has the DNA TGCAGTGCTAGAACAGGGGGTCAGTACTTC. Protein product: CSARTGGQYF.

In its sample, this clone was seen a few times. The J gene is TRBJ1-6, the V gene TRBV15; TRBD1 is a possible D gene (5 bases). V dropped 0 bases and J dropped 8 bases, with 8 bases sitting between them. Germline CDR1 reads LNHNV; CDR2 reads YYDKDF (reference sequence). This CDR3 is built from 14 residues. This CDR3 is CATSRDGADSPLHF. As DNA, the CDR3 is TGTGCCACCAGCAGAGATGGGGCGGATTCACCCCTCCACTTT. Full variable domain (rest looked up from reference TRBV15 and TRBJ1-6): DAMVIQNPRYQVTQFGKPVTLSCSQTLNHNVMYWYQQKSSQAPKLLFHYYDKDFNNEADTPDNFQSRRPNTSFCFLDIRSPGLGDTAMYLCATSRDGADSPLHFGNGTRLTVT.

The V gene is TRBV5-4, the J gene TRBJ1-2; maybe TRBD1 (5 bases). With 0 bases removed from V and 4 bases from J, the gap between germline ends came to 10 bases. Germline V CDR1 and CDR2: SGHNT, YYREEE (reference sequence). The CDR3 spans 14 residues. This chain's CDR3 is CASSLAGGSYGYTF. The DNA of the CDR3 is TGTGCCAGCAGCTTGGCGGGGGGGTCCTATGGCTACACCTTC.

The chain recombines TRBV10-2 with TRBJ1-5; D remains unclear. Per germline, CDR1 WSHSY and CDR2 SAAADI. With 6 bases removed from V and 3 bases from J, the gap between germline ends came to 15 bases. CDR3 length: 15 amino acids. The CDR3: CASRVLEVANQPQHF. CDR3 nucleotides: TGCGCCAGCAGGGTCCTCGAGGTGGCCAATCAGCCCCAGCATTTT.

The chain employs TRBV2 and TRBJ1-2; no clear D gene. This CDR3 has 16 residues. V lost 7 bases and J lost 3, with 21 bases in between. The germline V gene has CDR1 SNHLY and CDR2 FYNNEI. CDR3: CASTRGFGVSDYGYTF. Written as DNA, the CDR3 is TGTGCCAGCACCCGAGGATTTGGCGTTTCGGACTATGGCTACACCTTC.

V gene TRBV18 combines with J gene TRBJ2-1, with D maybe TRBD2 (7 bases). The germline CDR1 and CDR2 sequences are KGHSH and LQKENI. CDR3 length: 15 residues. V was shortened by 1 base and J by 5 bases, with 12 bases between the two germline ends. CDR3 region: CASSPREGGHNEQFF. In nucleotides, the CDR3 is TGTGCCAGCTCACCACGGGAGGGGGGACACAATGAGCAGTTCTTC.

The chain employs TRBV5-1 and TRBJ2-7, with D uncertain. Germline CDR1 reads SGHRS; CDR2 reads YFSETQ. The CDR3 is 14 amino acids. Trimming shortened V by 4 bases and J by 0 bases, and 11 bases separated the two germline ends. CDR3 in amino acids: CASSHAGDSYEQYF. The CDR3, as DNA: TGCGCCAGCAGCCACGCAGGCGACTCCTACGAGCAGTACTTC.

This chain links TRBV9 with TRBJ1-2; TRBD1 matches at 10 bases. Germline trimming cut 2 bases from V and 8 bases from J; bases unmatched to any gene: 6. This CDR3 has 14 amino acids. Germline-derived CDR1 and CDR2 are SGDLS and YYNGEE. The CDR3, as DNA: TGTGCCAGCAGCGTCAGACAGGGGGCTGGAGGCTACACCTTC. Translated: CASSVRQGAGGYTF.

The chain uses TRBV5-1 and TRBJ2-1; 9 bases match TRBD1. CDR3 length: 15 residues. The germline V gene has CDR1 SGHRS and CDR2 YFSETQ. J lost 6 bases, V lost 0 bases, and 4 bases had no gene match. In DNA form, the CDR3 reads TGCGCCAGCAGCTTGGAACAGGGGGCCCTCAATGAGCAGTTCTTC. As protein: CASSLEQGALNEQFF.

The chain links TRBV9 to TRBJ2-1; D gene unclear. The CDR3 contains 13 residues. V shed 4 bases and J shed 8 bases, with 13 bases lying between them. Germline values: CDR1 SGDLS, CDR2 YYNGEE. The DNA for the CDR3 is TGTGCCAGCAGCCAAGCCCCTCGGGATGAGCAGTTCTTC. This sequence encodes CASSQAPRDEQFF.

The chain couples TRBV10-3 to TRBJ1-4; a weak D match, TRBD1 (6 bases). With 1 base removed from V and 4 bases from J, the gap between germline ends came to 7 bases. From germline, CDR1 is ENHRY and CDR2 SYGVKD. The CDR3 extends over 14 amino acids. The CDR3 loop reads CAISELQGNEKLFF. For the CDR3, the DNA is TGTGCCATCAGTGAGTTACAGGGTAATGAAAAACTGTTTTTT.

Here the CDR3 DNA reads TGTGCCAGCAGCCCGGGGGGGGGCCAGCCCCAGCATTTT. Translating gives CASSPGGGQPQHF. The J gene is TRBJ1-5, the V gene TRBV27; D may be TRBD1 (6 bases). Germline CDR1 MNHEY, CDR2 SMNVEV (reference sequence). The CDR3 spans 13 residues. V lost 6 bases and J 7 bases, leaving 13 bases between the germline ends.

The V gene is TRBV7-9, the J gene TRBJ2-5, with D unresolved. Germline V gene sequence: CDR1 SEHNR, CDR2 FQNEAQ (reference sequence). With 1 base removed from V and 4 bases from J, the gap between germline ends came to 7 bases. This CDR3 comprises 13 residues. The CDR3 DNA sequence: TGTGCCAGCAGCTTAGAGCGTGGAGAGACCCAGTACTTC. The encoded protein is CASSLERGETQYF.